The present TCR beta chain was sequenced within a study of OX40 agonist ivuxolimab in advanced cancers. At the level of the study: Ivuxolimab was delivered to patients intravenously every 2 weeks at doses spanning 0.01 to 10 mg/kg. About 40% of patients had received prior checkpoint inhibitor therapy.

Systemic immunosuppression or autoimmune disease history was grounds to exclude patients. The CDR3 is 12 amino acids. Germline V lookup: CDR1 SGHDT, CDR2 YYEEEE. The trim removed 7 bases at V and 6 bases at J, leaving 3 bases unmatched. The assay was immunoSEQ multiplex PCR, and TCRdb's table has in-frame clones only and misses some. The sample yields about 110,000 clones, approximately 89% seen once. The chain combines TRBV5-6 with TRBJ1-4; TRBD1 aligns across 7 bases. Material: CD4+ or CD8+ T cells sorted from blood, obtained in a trial of the OX40 agonist ivuxolimab. This clonotype was obtained from an adult with an advanced solid tumor such as melanoma, head and neck, liver or kidney cancer. DNA of the CDR3: TGTGCCAGCTCCGGGACAGATGAAAAACTGTTTTTT. Amino acids: CASSGTDEKLFF.